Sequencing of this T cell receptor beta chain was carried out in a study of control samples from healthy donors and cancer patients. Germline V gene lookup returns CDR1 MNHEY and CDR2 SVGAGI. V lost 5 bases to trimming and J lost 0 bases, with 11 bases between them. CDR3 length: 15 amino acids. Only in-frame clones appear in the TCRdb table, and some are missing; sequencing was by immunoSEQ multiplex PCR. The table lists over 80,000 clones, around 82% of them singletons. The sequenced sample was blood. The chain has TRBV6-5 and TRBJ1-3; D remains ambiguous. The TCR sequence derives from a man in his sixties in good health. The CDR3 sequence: CASSRDVTSGNTIYF. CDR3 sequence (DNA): TGTGCCAGCAGTCGCGACGTAACCTCTGGAAACACCATATATTTT.